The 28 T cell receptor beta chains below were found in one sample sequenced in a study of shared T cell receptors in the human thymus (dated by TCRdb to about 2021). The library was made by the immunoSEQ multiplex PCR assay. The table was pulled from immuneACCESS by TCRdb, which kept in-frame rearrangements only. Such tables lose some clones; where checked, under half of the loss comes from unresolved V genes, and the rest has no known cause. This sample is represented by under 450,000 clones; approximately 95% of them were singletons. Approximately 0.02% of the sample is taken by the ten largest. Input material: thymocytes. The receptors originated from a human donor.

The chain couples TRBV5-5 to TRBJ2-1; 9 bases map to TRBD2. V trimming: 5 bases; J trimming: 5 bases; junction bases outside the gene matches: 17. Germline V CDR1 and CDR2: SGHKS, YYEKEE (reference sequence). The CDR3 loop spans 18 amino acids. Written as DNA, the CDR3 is TGTGCCAGCAGAGCCTCCGCGGGGGGGCCACTCTTAGACAATGAGCAGTTCTTC. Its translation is CASRASAGGPLLDNEQFF. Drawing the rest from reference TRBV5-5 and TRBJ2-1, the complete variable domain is DAGVTQSPTHLIKTRGQQVTLRCSPISGHKSVSWYQQVLGQGPQFIFQYYEKEERGRGNFPDRFSARQFPNYSSELNVNALLLGDSALYLCASRASAGGPLLDNEQFFGPGTRLTVL.

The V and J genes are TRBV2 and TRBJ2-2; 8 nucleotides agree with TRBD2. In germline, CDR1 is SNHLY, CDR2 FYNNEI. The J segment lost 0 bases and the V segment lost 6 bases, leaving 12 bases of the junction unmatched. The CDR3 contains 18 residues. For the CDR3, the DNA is TGTGCCAGCAGCGGCCCCCTGACTAGCGCCACGAACACCGGGGAGCTGTTTTTT. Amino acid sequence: CASSGPLTSATNTGELFF.

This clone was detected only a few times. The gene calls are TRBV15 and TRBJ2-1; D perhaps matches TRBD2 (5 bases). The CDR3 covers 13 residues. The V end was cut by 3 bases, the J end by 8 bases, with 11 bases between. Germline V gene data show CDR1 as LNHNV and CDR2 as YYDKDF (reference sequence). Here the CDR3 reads CATSSLGVHEQFF. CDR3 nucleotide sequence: TGTGCCACCAGCAGCCTCGGGGTTCATGAGCAGTTCTTC.

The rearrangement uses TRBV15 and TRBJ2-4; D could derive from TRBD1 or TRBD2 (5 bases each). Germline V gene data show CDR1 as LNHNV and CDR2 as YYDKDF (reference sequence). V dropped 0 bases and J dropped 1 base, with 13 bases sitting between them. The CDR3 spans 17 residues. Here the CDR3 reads CATSRERVPGAKNIQYF. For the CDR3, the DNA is TGTGCCACCAGCAGAGAGAGGGTACCAGGGGCCAAAAACATTCAGTACTTC.

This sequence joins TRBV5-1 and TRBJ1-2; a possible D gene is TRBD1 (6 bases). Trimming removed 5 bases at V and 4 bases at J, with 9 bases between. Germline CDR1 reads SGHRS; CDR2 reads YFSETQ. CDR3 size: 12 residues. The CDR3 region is CASRPGVYGYTF. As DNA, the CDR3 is TGCGCCAGCAGGCCAGGGGTCTATGGCTACACCTTC.

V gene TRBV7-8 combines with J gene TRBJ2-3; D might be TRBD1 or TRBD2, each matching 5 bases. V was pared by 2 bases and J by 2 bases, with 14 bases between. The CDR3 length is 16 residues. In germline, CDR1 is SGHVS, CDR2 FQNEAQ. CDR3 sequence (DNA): TGTGCCAGCAGCTTATGGGGGAAGGTAGTCACAGATACGCAGTATTTT. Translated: CASSLWGKVVTDTQYF.

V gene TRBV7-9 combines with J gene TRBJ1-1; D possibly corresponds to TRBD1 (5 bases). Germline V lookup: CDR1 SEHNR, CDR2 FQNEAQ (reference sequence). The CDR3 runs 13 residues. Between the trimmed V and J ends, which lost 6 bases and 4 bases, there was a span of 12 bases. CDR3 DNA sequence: TGTGCCAGCAGTCATACAGGTTCCACTGAAGCTTTCTTT. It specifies CASSHTGSTEAFF.

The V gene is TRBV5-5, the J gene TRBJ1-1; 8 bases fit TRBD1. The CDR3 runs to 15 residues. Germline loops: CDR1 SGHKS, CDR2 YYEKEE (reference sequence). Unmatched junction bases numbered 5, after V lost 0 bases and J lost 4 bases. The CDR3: CASSLVGTGGTEAFF. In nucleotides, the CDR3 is TGTGCCAGCAGCTTGGTTGGGACAGGTGGCACTGAAGCTTTCTTT.

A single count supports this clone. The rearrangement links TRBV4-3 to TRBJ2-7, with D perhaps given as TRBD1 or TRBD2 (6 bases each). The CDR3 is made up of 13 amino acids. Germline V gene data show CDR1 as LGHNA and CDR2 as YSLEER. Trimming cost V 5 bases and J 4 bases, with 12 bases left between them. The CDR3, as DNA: TGCGCCAGCAGCGGCCGGAGGGGGTACGAGCAGTACTTC. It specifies CASSGRRGYEQYF.

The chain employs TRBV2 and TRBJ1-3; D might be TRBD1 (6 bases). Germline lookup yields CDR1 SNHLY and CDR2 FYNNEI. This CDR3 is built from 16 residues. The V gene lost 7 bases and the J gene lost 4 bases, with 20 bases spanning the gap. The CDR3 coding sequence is TGTGCCAGCACCGATAAGGGGGGGGCGTACGGAAACACCATATATTTT. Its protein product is CASTDKGGAYGNTIYF.

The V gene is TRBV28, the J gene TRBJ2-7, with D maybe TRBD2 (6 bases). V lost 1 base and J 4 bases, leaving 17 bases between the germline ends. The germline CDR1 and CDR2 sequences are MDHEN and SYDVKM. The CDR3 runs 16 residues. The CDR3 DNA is TGTGCCAGCAGTTTATTAAGCGGAGCGGGCCTATACGAGCAGTACTTC. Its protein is CASSLLSGAGLYEQYF.

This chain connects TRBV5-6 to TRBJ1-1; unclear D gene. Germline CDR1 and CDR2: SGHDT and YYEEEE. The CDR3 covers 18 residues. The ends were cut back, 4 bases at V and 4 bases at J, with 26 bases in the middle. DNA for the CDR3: TGTGCCAGCAGCCACTCGCCTGCCTCTCTACTCTGCTGCACTGAAGCTTTCTTT. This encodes CASSHSPASLLCCTEAFF.

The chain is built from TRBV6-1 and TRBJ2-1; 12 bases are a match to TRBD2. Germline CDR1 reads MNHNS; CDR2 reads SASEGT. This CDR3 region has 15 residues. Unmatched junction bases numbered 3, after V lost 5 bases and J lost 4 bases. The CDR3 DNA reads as TGTGCCAGCAGTCTAGCGGGAGGGCCATACAATGAGCAGTTCTTC. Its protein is CASSLAGGPYNEQFF.

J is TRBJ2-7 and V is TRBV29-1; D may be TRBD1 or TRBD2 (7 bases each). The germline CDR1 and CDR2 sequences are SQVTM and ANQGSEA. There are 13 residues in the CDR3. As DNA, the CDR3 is TGCACCAGGGGGGGCCAAAAACCCTACGAGCAGTACTTC. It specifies CTRGGQKPYEQYF.

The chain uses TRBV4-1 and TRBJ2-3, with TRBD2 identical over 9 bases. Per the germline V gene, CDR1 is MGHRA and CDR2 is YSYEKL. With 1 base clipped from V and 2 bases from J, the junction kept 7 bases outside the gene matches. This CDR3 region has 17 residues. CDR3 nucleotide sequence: TGCGCCAGCAGCCAAGTATCTAGCGGGATAAACACAGATACGCAGTATTTT. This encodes CASSQVSSGINTDTQYF.

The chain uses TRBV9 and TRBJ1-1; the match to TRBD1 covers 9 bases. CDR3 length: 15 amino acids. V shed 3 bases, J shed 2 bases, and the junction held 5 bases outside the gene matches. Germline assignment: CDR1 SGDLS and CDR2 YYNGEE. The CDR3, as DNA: TGTGCCAGCAGCGACACGGGACAGGGAAACACTGAAGCTTTCTTT. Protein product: CASSDTGQGNTEAFF.

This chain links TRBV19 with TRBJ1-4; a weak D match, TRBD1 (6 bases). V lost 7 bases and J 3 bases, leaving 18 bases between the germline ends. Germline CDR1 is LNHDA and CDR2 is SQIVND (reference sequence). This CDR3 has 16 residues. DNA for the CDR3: TGTGCCAGTATTCGGGTATCGGACAGCGCTAATGAAAAACTGTTTTTT. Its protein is CASIRVSDSANEKLFF. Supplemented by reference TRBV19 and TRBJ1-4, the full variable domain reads DGGITQSPKYLFRKEGQNVTLSCEQNLNHDAMYWYRQDPGQGLRLIYYSQIVNDFQKGDIAEGYSVSREKKESFPLTVTSAQKNPTAFYLCASIRVSDSANEKLFFGSGTQLSVL.

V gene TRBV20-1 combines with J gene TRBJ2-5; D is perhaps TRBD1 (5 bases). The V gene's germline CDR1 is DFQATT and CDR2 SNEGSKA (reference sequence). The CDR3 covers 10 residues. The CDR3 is CSREKETQYF. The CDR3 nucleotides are TGCAGCAGGGAAAAAGAGACCCAGTACTTC.

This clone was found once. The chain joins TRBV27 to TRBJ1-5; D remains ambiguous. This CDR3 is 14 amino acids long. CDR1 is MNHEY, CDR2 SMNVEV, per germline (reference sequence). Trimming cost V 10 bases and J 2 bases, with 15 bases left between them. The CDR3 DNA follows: TGTGCCACCAAGCGGGAGCGGGGCAATCAGCCCCAGCATTTT. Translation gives CATKRERGNQPQHF.

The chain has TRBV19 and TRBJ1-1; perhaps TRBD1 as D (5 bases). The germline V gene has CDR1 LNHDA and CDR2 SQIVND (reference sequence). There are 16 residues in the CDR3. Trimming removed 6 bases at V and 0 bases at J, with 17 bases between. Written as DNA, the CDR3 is TGTGCCAGTAGACCATATGAGGGGTGTTTGAACACTGAAGCTTTCTTT. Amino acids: CASRPYEGCLNTEAFF.

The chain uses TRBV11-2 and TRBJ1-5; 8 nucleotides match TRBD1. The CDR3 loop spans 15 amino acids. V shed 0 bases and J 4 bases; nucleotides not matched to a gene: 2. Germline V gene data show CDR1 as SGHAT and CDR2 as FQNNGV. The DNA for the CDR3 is TGTGCCAGCAGCTTAGATCGACAGGGGAATCAGCCCCAGCATTTT. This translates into CASSLDRQGNQPQHF.

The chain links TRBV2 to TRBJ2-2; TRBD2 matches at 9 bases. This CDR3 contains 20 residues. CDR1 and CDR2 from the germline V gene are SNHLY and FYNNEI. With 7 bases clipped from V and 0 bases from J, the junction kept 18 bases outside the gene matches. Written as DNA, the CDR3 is TGTGCCAGCATTAATCGGCTAGCGGGATCAACTACCGCGAACACCGGGGAGCTGTTTTTT. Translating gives CASINRLAGSTTANTGELFF.

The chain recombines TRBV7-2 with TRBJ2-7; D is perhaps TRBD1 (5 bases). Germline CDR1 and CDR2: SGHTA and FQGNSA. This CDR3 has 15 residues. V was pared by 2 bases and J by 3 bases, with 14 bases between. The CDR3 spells CASSLSPMTDYEQYF. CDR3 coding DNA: TGTGCCAGCAGCTTAAGTCCAATGACAGACTACGAGCAGTACTTC.

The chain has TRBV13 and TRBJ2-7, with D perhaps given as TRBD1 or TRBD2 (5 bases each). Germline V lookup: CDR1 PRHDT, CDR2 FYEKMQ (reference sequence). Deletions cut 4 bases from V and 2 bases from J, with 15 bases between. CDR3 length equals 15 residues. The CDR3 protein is CASSYRSAGTYEQYF. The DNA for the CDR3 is TGTGCCAGCAGCTACAGGTCCGCGGGCACCTACGAGCAGTACTTC.

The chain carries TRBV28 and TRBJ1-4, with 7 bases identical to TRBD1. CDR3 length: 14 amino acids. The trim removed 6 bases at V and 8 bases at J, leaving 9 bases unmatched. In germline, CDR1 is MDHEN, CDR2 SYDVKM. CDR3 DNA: TGTGCCAGCAGCGTTGACAGGGCGAGGGAAAAACTGTTTTTT. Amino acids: CASSVDRAREKLFF.

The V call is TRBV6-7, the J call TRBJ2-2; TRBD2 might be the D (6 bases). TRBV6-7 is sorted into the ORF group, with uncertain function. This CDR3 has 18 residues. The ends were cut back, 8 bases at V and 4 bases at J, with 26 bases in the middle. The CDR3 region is CASPPRGSVIPSTGELFF. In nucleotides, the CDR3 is TGTGCCAGCCCCCCGCGGGGTAGCGTAATACCGAGCACCGGGGAGCTGTTTTTT.

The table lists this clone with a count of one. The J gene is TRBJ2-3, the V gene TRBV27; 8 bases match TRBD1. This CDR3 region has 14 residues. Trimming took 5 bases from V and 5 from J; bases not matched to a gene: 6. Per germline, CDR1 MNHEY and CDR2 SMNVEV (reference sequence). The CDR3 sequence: CASSRGQVVDTQYF. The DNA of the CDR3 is TGTGCCAGCAGTCGGGGACAGGTCGTAGATACGCAGTATTTT.

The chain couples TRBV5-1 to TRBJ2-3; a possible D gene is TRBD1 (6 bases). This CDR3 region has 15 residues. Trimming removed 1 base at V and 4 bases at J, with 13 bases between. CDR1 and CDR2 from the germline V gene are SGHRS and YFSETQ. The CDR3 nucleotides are TGCGCCAGCAGCTTGACAGGGATTGGGTCAGATACGCAGTATTTT. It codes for CASSLTGIGSDTQYF.